The table lists the clone carrying this T cell receptor beta chain with a few counts. The sample belongs to a study of shared T cell receptors in the human thymus. The CDR3 contains 15 residues. The germline V gene has CDR1 LNHDA and CDR2 SQIVND (reference sequence). J lost 2 bases, V lost 5 bases, and 0 bases had no gene match. Sequencing was performed with immunoSEQ multiplex PCR; in TCRdb, only in-frame clones are kept and a portion is missing. The sample includes about 710,000 clones, about 90% of them seen just once. The same sample was also used in a study of human thymus T cells. That source reports: In corrective heart surgery, resections were taken, and these provided the thymus tissue. Thymic and blood repertoires appeared to carry a bias in their V and J gene usage.

The genes are TRBV19 and TRBJ2-2, with 12 bases aligning to TRBD1. This receptor was obtained from a boy in the first two years of life with a congenital heart defect. Sequenced input: thymocytes. The CDR3: CASSGTGGNTGELFF. CDR3 sequence (DNA): TGTGCCAGTAGTGGGACAGGGGGCAACACCGGGGAGCTGTTTTTT.